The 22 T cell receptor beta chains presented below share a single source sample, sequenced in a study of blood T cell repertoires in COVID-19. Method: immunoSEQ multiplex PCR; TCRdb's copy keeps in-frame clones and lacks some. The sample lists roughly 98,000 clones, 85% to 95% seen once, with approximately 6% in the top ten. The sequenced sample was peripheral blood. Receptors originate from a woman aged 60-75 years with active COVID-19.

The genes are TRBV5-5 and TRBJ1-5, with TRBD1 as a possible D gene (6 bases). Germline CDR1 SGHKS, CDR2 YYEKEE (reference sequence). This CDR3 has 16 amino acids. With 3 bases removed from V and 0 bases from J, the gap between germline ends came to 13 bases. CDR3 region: CASSSLPDSSNQPQHF. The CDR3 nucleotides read TGTGCCAGCAGCTCCCTCCCGGACAGTAGCAATCAGCCCCAGCATTTT.

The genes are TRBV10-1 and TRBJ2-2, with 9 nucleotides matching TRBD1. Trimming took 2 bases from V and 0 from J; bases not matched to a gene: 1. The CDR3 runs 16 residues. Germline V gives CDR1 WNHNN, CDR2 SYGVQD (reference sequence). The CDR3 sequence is CASSEGTGTNTGELFF. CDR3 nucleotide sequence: TGCGCCAGCAGTGAGGGGACAGGGACGAACACCGGGGAGCTGTTTTTT.

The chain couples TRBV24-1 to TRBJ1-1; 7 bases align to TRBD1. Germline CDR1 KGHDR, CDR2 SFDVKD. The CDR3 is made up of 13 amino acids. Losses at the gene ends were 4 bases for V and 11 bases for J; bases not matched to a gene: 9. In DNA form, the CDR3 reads TGTGCCACCAGTGACCGACAGGGAAAGGGGGCTTTCTTT. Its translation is CATSDRQGKGAFF.

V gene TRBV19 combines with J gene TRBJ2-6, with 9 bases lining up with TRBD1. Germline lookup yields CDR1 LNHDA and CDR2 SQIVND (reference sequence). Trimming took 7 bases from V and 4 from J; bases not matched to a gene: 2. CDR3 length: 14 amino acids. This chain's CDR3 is CASNRGLGANVLTF. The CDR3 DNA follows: TGTGCCAGTAACAGGGGGCTAGGGGCCAACGTCCTGACTTTC.

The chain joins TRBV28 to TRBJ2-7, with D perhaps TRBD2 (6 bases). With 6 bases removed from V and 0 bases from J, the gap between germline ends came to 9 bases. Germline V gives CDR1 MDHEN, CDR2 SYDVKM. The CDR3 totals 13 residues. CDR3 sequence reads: CASRGGNSYEQYF. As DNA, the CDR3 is TGTGCCAGCAGAGGCGGGAACTCCTACGAGCAGTACTTC.

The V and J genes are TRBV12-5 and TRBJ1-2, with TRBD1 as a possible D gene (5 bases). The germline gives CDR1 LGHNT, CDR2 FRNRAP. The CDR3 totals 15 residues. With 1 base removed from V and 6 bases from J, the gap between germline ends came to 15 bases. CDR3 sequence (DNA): TGTGCTAGTGGTTTGGATTGGACATTTGATGATGGCTACACCTTC. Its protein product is CASGLDWTFDDGYTF.

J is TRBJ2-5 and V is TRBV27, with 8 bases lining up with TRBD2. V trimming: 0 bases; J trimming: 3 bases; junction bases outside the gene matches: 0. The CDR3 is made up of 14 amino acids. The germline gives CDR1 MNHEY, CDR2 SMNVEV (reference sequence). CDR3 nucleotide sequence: TGTGCCAGCAGTTTATCGGGACTAGAAGAGACCCAGTACTTC. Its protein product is CASSLSGLEETQYF.

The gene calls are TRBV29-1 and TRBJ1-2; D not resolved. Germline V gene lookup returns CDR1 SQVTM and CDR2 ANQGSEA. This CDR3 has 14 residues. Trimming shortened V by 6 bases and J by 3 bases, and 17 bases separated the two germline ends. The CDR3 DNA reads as TGCAGCGTGGGCTCGCCGCAGCAGGACTATGGCTACACCTTC. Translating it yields CSVGSPQQDYGYTF.

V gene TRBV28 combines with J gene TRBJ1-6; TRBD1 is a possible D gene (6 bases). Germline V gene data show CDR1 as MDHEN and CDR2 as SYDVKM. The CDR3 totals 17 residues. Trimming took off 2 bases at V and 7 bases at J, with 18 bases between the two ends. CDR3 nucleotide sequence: TGTGCCAGCAGTTTACCCGGACAGAACCCCTCGAATTCACCCCTCCACTTT. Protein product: CASSLPGQNPSNSPLHF.

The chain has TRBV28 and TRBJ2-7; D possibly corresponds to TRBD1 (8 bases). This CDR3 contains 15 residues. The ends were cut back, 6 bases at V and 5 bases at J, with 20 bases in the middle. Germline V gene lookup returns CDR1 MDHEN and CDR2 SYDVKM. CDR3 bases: TGTGCCAGCAGACGAGAACAGGGGGGGACCCACGAGCAGTACTTC. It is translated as CASRREQGGTHEQYF. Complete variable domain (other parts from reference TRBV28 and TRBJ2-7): DVKVTQSSRYLVKRTGEKVFLECVQDMDHENMFWYRQDPGLGLRLIYFSYDVKMKEKGDIPEGYSVSREKKERFSLILESASTNQTSMYLCASRREQGGTHEQYFGPGTRLTVT.

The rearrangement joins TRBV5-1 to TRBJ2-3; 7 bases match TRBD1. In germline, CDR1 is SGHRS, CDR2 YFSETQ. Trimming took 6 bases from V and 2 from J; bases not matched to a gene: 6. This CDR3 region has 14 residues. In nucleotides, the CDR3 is TGCGCCAGCATGCCAGGGGGTGACACAGATACGCAGTATTTT. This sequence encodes CASMPGGDTDTQYF.

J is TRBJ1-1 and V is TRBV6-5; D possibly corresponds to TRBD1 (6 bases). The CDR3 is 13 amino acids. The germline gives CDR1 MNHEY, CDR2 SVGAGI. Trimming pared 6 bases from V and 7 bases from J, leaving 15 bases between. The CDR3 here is CASSRTTGREAFF. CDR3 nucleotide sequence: TGTGCCAGCAGCCGAACAACAGGGCGTGAAGCTTTCTTT.

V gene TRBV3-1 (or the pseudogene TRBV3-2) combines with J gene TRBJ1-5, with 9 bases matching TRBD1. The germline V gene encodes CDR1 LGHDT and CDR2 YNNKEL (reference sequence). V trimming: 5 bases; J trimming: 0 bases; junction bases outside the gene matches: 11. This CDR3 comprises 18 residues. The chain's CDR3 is CASSSSTGTGTSNQPQHF. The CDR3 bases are TGTGCCAGCAGCTCTTCTACCGGGACAGGGACTAGCAATCAGCCCCAGCATTTT.

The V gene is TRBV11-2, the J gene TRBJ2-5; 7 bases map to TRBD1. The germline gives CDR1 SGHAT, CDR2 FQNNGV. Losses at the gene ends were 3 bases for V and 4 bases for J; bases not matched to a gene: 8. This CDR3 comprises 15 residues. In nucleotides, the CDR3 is TGTGCCAGCAGCTTGGGACCTACAGGGGCAGAGACCCAGTACTTC. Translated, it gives CASSLGPTGAETQYF.

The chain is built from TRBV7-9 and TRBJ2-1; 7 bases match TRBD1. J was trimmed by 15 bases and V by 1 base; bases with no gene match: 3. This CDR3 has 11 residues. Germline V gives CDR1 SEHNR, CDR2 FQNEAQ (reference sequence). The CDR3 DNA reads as TGTGCCAGCAGCTTAGAGACAGGGCGGTTCTTC. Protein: CASSLETGRFF.

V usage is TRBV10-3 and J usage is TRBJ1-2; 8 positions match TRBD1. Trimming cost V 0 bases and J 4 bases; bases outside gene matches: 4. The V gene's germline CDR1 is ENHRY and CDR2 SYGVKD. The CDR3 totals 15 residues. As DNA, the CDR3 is TGTGCCATCAGTGAGTCGCAGGGGGCAGGCTATGGCTACACCTTC. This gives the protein CAISESQGAGYGYTF.

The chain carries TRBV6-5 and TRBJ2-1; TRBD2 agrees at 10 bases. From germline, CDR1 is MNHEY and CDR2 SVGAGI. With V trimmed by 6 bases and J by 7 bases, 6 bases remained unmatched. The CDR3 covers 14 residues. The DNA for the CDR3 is TGTGCCAGCAGGCGCACGACTAGCGGGAATGAGCAGTTCTTC. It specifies CASRRTTSGNEQFF.

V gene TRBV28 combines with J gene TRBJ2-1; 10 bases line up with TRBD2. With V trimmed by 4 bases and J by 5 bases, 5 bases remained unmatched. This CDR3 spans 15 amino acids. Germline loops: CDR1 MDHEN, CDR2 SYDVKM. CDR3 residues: CASSSPSGSHNEQFF. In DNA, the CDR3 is TGTGCCAGCAGTTCACCTAGCGGGAGCCACAATGAGCAGTTCTTC. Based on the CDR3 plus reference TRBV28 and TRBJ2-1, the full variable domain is DVKVTQSSRYLVKRTGEKVFLECVQDMDHENMFWYRQDPGLGLRLIYFSYDVKMKEKGDIPEGYSVSREKKERFSLILESASTNQTSMYLCASSSPSGSHNEQFFGPGTRLTVL.

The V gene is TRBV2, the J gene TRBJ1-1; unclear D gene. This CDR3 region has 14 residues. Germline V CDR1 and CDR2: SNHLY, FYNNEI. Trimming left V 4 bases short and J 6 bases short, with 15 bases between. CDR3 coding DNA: TGTGCCAGCAGTGCTTACCCTAGGAGTCCTGAAGCTTTCTTT. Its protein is CASSAYPRSPEAFF.

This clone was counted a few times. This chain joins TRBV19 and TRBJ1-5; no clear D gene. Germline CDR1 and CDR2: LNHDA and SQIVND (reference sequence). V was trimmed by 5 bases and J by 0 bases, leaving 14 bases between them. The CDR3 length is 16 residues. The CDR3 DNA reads TGTGCCAGTAGTCAGCTCGGCGGGTTTAGCAATCAGCCCCAGCATTTT. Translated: CASSQLGGFSNQPQHF.

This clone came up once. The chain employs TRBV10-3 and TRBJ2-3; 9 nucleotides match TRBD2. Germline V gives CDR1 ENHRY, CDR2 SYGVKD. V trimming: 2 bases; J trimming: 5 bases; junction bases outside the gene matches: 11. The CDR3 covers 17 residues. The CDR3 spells CAISEIQASGIGDTQYF. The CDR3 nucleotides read TGTGCCATCAGTGAGATTCAGGCTAGCGGGATAGGAGATACGCAGTATTTT.

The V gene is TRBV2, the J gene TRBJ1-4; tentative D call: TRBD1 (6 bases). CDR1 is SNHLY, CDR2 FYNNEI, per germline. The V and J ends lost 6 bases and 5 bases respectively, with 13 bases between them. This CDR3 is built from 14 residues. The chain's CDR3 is CASRGQRGNEKLFF. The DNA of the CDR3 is TGTGCCAGCAGAGGACAGCGGGGGAATGAAAAACTGTTTTTT.